This entry lists 20 T cell receptor beta chains sequenced from one sample in a study of cytomegalovirus exposure and HLA in healthy donors. A multiplex PCR was run with 60 Vbeta primers and 13 Jbeta primers. Method: immunoSEQ multiplex PCR; TCRdb's copy keeps in-frame clones and lacks some. The sample lists about 130,000 clones, approximately 61% occurring once. What was sequenced was PBMCs. The receptors stem from a human donor in good health.

V usage is TRBV5-4 and J usage is TRBJ2-2; 7 bases map to TRBD1. Looked up from germline, CDR1 is SGHNT and CDR2 is YYREEE (reference sequence). Losses at the gene ends were 4 bases for V and 1 base for J; bases not matched to a gene: 7. The CDR3 contains 16 residues. As DNA, the CDR3 is TGTGCCAGCAGCCTTTCCAGGACAGGGAACACCGGGGAGCTGTTTTTT. This encodes CASSLSRTGNTGELFF.

The chain combines TRBV18 with TRBJ2-7, with 7 bases fitting TRBD1. The trim removed 3 bases at V and 1 base at J, leaving 0 bases unmatched. CDR1 KGHSH and CDR2 LQKENI come from the germline V gene. This CDR3 has 13 amino acids. CDR3 sequence: CASSPTGSYEQYF. DNA of the CDR3: TGTGCCAGCTCACCGACAGGGTCCTACGAGCAGTACTTC.

This clone showed up just once. The chain carries TRBV5-6 and TRBJ2-4, with a possible D match to TRBD1 (7 bases). The CDR3 spans 19 residues. The V and J ends lost 4 bases and 2 bases respectively, with 25 bases between them. Looked up from germline, CDR1 is SGHDT and CDR2 is YYEEEE. The CDR3 sequence is CASSSKGLGGAGTKNIQYF. The CDR3 DNA reads as TGTGCCAGCAGCAGCAAGGGCCTAGGGGGCGCGGGGACCAAAAACATTCAGTACTTC.

CDR3 in amino acids: CATSRDSNYGYTF. As DNA, the CDR3 is TGTGCCACCAGCAGGGACAGTAACTATGGCTACACCTTC. The chain has TRBV15 and TRBJ1-2; D perhaps matches TRBD1 (6 bases). This CDR3 is built from 13 residues. Between the trimmed V and J ends, which lost 3 bases and 1 base, there was a span of 6 bases. CDR1 LNHNV and CDR2 YYDKDF come from the germline V gene (reference sequence).

Here the CDR3 reads CASSLSGIRYNEQFF. Written as DNA, the CDR3 is TGTGCCAGCAGTCTTAGCGGGATTAGGTACAATGAGCAGTTCTTC. The rearrangement uses TRBV27 and TRBJ2-1; 8 bases align to TRBD2. V lost 5 bases, J lost 4 bases, and 7 bases stayed unmatched. The CDR3 has 15 amino acids. CDR1 and CDR2 from the germline V gene are MNHEY and SMNVEV (reference sequence).

This rearrangement joins TRBV12-2 to TRBJ2-7; TRBD1 is the table's D call, not checked against the DNA. TRBV12-2 is tagged as a pseudogene. The CDR3 is 13 residues long. The CDR3 DNA reads as TGTGCAAGTCGCTTTCGGACAGACTACGAGCAGTACTTC. It translates to CASRFRTDYEQYF.

This clone was counted only a few times. The gene calls are TRBV29-1 and TRBJ2-5; D might be TRBD2 (7 bases). Germline V gene lookup returns CDR1 SQVTM and CDR2 ANQGSEA. V was trimmed by 2 bases and J by 5 bases, leaving 12 bases between them. The CDR3 spans 13 residues. The DNA for the CDR3 is TGCAGCGTTGAACGGGGGGCGCGGGAGACCCAGTACTTC. Its protein product is CSVERGARETQYF.

This chain uses TRBV25-1 with TRBJ2-1; TRBD2 agrees at 8 bases. The CDR3 has 17 amino acids. From germline, CDR1 is MGHDK and CDR2 SYGVNS. J gave up 5 bases and V 4 bases, and 13 bases lay outside the gene matches. Written as DNA, the CDR3 is TGTGCCAGCAGTGCCCTTGAGGGACTAGATATCGACAATGAGCAGTTCTTC. Protein product: CASSALEGLDIDNEQFF.

The chain joins TRBV15 to TRBJ2-1; maybe TRBD2 (6 bases). The V gene lost 1 base and the J gene lost 9 bases, with 16 bases spanning the gap. This CDR3 has 15 amino acids. The V gene's germline CDR1 is LNHNV and CDR2 YYDKDF (reference sequence). The CDR3, as DNA: TGTGCCACCAGCAGAGCTCCCTGGGTGGGAGGTGAGCAGTTCTTC. It is translated as CATSRAPWVGGEQFF.

This clone was seen a few times. The gene calls are TRBV5-6 and TRBJ1-1; no clear D gene. The CDR3 runs to 12 residues. V dropped 3 bases and J dropped 1 base, with 4 bases sitting between them. Germline assignment: CDR1 SGHDT and CDR2 YYEEEE. CDR3 nucleotides: TGTGCCAGCAGCTCCGGGAACACTGAAGCTTTCTTT. It encodes CASSSGNTEAFF.

The chain links TRBV6-4 to TRBJ2-2, with 7 bases matching TRBD2. J was trimmed by 3 bases and V by 6 bases; bases with no gene match: 7. CDR1 is MRHNA and CDR2 is SNTAGT in the germline V gene. The CDR3 covers 15 residues. The CDR3 loop reads CASRGGVGDTGELFF. DNA for the CDR3: TGTGCCAGCAGGGGGGGGGTCGGGGACACCGGGGAGCTGTTTTTT.

The V gene is TRBV10-3, the J gene TRBJ2-3, with D tentatively TRBD2 (6 bases). V was pared by 3 bases and J by 4 bases, with 8 bases between. This CDR3 is 13 amino acids long. CDR1 ENHRY and CDR2 SYGVKD come from the germline V gene. DNA for the CDR3: TGTGCCATCAGTGAAACGGGGGCAGATACGCAGTATTTT. Residues: CAISETGADTQYF.

The chain uses TRBV6-5 and TRBJ1-5, with 7 bases aligning to TRBD1. V lost 6 bases, J lost 5 bases, and 10 bases stayed unmatched. The length of the CDR3 is 15 residues. Germline V gives CDR1 MNHEY, CDR2 SVGAGI. The CDR3 spells CASSLTGLGYQPQHF. CDR3 DNA sequence: TGTGCCAGCAGCTTGACAGGGTTAGGGTATCAGCCCCAGCATTTT.

This rearrangement joins TRBV11-2 to TRBJ2-7, with 11 bases lining up with TRBD1. CDR1 SGHAT and CDR2 FQNNGV come from the germline V gene. The CDR3 has 15 residues. J gave up 4 bases and V 4 bases, and 6 bases lay outside the gene matches. The CDR3 DNA reads TGTGCCAGCAGCTATCCGGGACAGGGGGTTTACGAGCAGTACTTC. Translation gives CASSYPGQGVYEQYF.

The chain carries TRBV19 and TRBJ1-6, with D possibly being TRBD1 (5 bases). Deletions cut 4 bases from V and 10 bases from J, with 20 bases between. The V gene's germline CDR1 is LNHDA and CDR2 SQIVND (reference sequence). The CDR3 covers 16 residues. The CDR3 DNA is TGTGCCAGTAGTAGCGATCCTCAGGGATCCGGGTCACCCCTCCACTTT. The encoded protein is CASSSDPQGSGSPLHF.

This sequence joins TRBV5-4 and TRBJ2-1; TRBD1 matches at 9 bases. The J segment lost 7 bases and the V segment lost 4 bases, leaving 6 bases of the junction unmatched. The CDR3 is made up of 14 amino acids. Looked up from germline, CDR1 is SGHNT and CDR2 is YYREEE (reference sequence). The CDR3 DNA sequence: TGTGCCAGCAGCGGGGACAGGGTAAAGAATGAGCAGTTCTTC. This sequence encodes CASSGDRVKNEQFF.

CDR3 in DNA: TGTGCCAGCAGCGTTGATTCCGGGACAGGGGACGAGCAGTACTTC. This translates into CASSVDSGTGDEQYF. The chain joins TRBV9 to TRBJ2-7, with 10 positions matching TRBD1. Trimming removed 2 bases from V and 5 bases from J; junction bases left unmatched: 7. This CDR3 is 15 amino acids long. From germline, CDR1 is SGDLS and CDR2 YYNGEE.

This clone was counted a few times. The rearrangement joins TRBV6-5 to TRBJ1-1; D not certain. V lost 6 bases and J lost 2, with 7 bases in between. Germline V gives CDR1 MNHEY, CDR2 SVGAGI. The length of the CDR3 is 12 residues. The CDR3 reads CASSRGNTEAFF. CDR3 coding DNA: TGTGCCAGCAGCCGGGGTAACACTGAAGCTTTCTTT.

The chain joins TRBV19 to TRBJ2-7; 11 bases align to TRBD2. This CDR3 contains 16 residues. Germline-derived CDR1 and CDR2 are LNHDA and SQIVND (reference sequence). V was clipped by 5 bases and J by 0 bases; unmatched bases: 6. The CDR3 nucleotides read TGTGCCAGTAGTGCTACTAGCGGGAGCCACTCCTACGAGCAGTACTTC. Its protein product is CASSATSGSHSYEQYF.

The gene calls are TRBV11-2 and TRBJ2-1; tentatively, D is TRBD2 (6 bases). The CDR3 runs 14 residues. V was shortened by 2 bases and J by 2 bases, with 7 bases between the two germline ends. Germline V gene sequence: CDR1 SGHAT, CDR2 FQNNGV. DNA of the CDR3: TGTGCCAGCAGCTTACGGGAGACCTACAATGAGCAGTTCTTC. Translated, it gives CASSLRETYNEQFF.